These 18 T cell receptor beta chains were sequenced from one sample in a study of glioma-infiltrating T cells after dendritic cell vaccination. Using immunoSEQ multiplex PCR, the repertoire was profiled, and TCRdb retains in-frame clones only, with some absent. Among 80,000 to 100,000 clones listed, 70% to 80% were seen once. The sequencing here drew on blood, taken before dendritic cell vaccination. The receptors here all came from a human donor with glioblastoma.

This rearrangement joins TRBV13 to TRBJ2-1; a weak D match, TRBD1 (5 bases). The germline CDR1 and CDR2 sequences are PRHDT and FYEKMQ (reference sequence). V shed 3 bases and J shed 4 bases, with 19 bases lying between them. The CDR3 is made up of 17 amino acids. The chain's CDR3 is CASSFPRQLRGYNEQFF. The CDR3 DNA reads as TGTGCCAGCAGCTTTCCCCGACAGTTAAGGGGATACAATGAGCAGTTCTTC.

CDR3 nucleotide sequence: TGTGCCAGCAGTTTCGATACGGGAAGTCGTAGTGAGCAGTTCTTC. It codes for CASSFDTGSRSEQFF. This chain connects TRBV28 to TRBJ2-1; D might be TRBD2 (5 bases). CDR1 is MDHEN, CDR2 SYDVKM, per germline. CDR3 size: 15 residues. Trimming removed 3 bases at V and 9 bases at J, with 18 bases between.

In this sample, this clone turned up once. This chain links TRBV21-1 with TRBJ1-5; the D call TRBD1 from the table was never checked on the DNA. TRBV21-1 is a known pseudogene. The CDR3 has 19 residues. The CDR3 here is CASSHGSTYRAEGNQPQHF. The CDR3 nucleotides are TGTGCCAGCAGCCACGGATCGACCTACAGGGCGGAGGGCAATCAGCCCCAGCATTTT.

This rearrangement joins TRBV12-5 to TRBJ1-6; D is possibly TRBD1 (5 bases). Trimming shortened V by 3 bases and J by 13 bases, and 16 bases separated the two germline ends. This CDR3 spans 14 amino acids. Germline V CDR1 and CDR2: LGHNT, FRNRAP. CDR3: CASGFQGSEAPLHF. CDR3 coding DNA: TGTGCTAGTGGTTTCCAGGGATCGGAAGCTCCCCTCCACTTT. The whole variable domain, remainder taken from reference TRBV12-5 and TRBJ1-6, is DARVTQTPRHKVTEMGQEVTMRCQPILGHNTVFWYRQTMMQGLELLAYFRNRAPLDDSGMPKDRFSAEMPDATLATLKIQPSEPRDSAVYFCASGFQGSEAPLHFGNGTRLTVT.

The rearrangement joins TRBV5-1 to TRBJ2-3, with 8 bases aligning to TRBD2. With V trimmed by 5 bases and J by 2 bases, 7 bases remained unmatched. Germline-derived CDR1 and CDR2 are SGHRS and YFSETQ. The CDR3 is 15 residues long. The CDR3 spells CASRILAANTDTQYF. CDR3 nucleotides: TGCGCCAGCAGGATACTAGCGGCCAACACAGATACGCAGTATTTT.

This chain uses TRBV7-2 with TRBJ2-5; D unresolved. From germline, CDR1 is SGHTA and CDR2 FQGNSA. The CDR3 loop spans 15 amino acids. The V end lost 0 bases, the J end lost 4 bases, and 12 bases lay between the germline ends. CDR3 DNA: TGTGCCAGCAGCTTAGCGACGCGTACGGGAGAGACCCAGTACTTC. Its translation: CASSLATRTGETQYF.

This chain connects TRBV28 to TRBJ1-2; TRBD1 is a possible D gene (5 bases). CDR1 is MDHEN, CDR2 SYDVKM, per germline. The CDR3 totals 13 residues. V dropped 7 bases and J dropped 8 bases, with 17 bases sitting between them. CDR3: CASTEGREDGYTF. The CDR3 DNA sequence: TGTGCCAGCACGGAGGGGAGGGAGGACGGCTACACCTTC.

The chain is built from TRBV19 and TRBJ1-1; 7 bases map to TRBD1. Germline CDR1 reads LNHDA; CDR2 reads SQIVND (reference sequence). With V trimmed by 6 bases and J by 3 bases, 10 bases remained unmatched. This CDR3 has 15 amino acids. The CDR3 sequence: CASSHRGGLDTEAFF. CDR3 DNA: TGTGCCAGTAGCCACAGGGGCGGGTTGGACACTGAAGCTTTCTTT. Drawing the rest from reference TRBV19 and TRBJ1-1, the complete variable domain is DGGITQSPKYLFRKEGQNVTLSCEQNLNHDAMYWYRQDPGQGLRLIYYSQIVNDFQKGDIAEGYSVSREKKESFPLTVTSAQKNPTAFYLCASSHRGGLDTEAFFGQGTRLTVV.

This chain uses TRBV5-1 with TRBJ2-3, with D unclear. Germline loops: CDR1 SGHRS, CDR2 YFSETQ. The CDR3 consists of 13 residues. Trimming pared 7 bases from V and 3 bases from J, leaving 12 bases between. CDR3 sequence: CASGSRMTDTQYF. CDR3 coding DNA: TGCGCCAGCGGCTCCAGAATGACAGATACGCAGTATTTT. Supplemented by reference TRBV5-1 and TRBJ2-3, the full variable domain reads KAGVTQTPRYLIKTRGQQVTLSCSPISGHRSVSWYQQTPGQGLQFLFEYFSETQRNKGNFPGRFSGRQFSNSRSEMNVSTLELGDSALYLCASGSRMTDTQYFGPGTRLTVL.

The rearrangement uses TRBV7-9 and TRBJ1-1; a possible D gene is TRBD1 (5 bases). Germline CDR1 is SEHNR and CDR2 is FQNEAQ (reference sequence). V lost 7 bases to trimming and J lost 7 bases, with 16 bases between them. This CDR3 is 13 amino acids long. The CDR3 coding sequence is TGTGCCAGCACGTCCCCCAGGGTGGTTGAAGCTTTCTTT. It codes for CASTSPRVVEAFF.

This chain uses TRBV2 with TRBJ1-1; 8 bases map to TRBD1. There are 14 residues in the CDR3. CDR1 and CDR2 from the germline V gene are SNHLY and FYNNEI. J was trimmed by 2 bases and V by 7 bases; bases with no gene match: 6. The CDR3 sequence is CASNIQGGNTEAFF. Written as DNA, the CDR3 is TGTGCCAGCAATATACAGGGGGGAAACACTGAAGCTTTCTTT.

The chain recombines TRBV19 with TRBJ2-2; TRBD2 aligns across 7 bases. The ends lost 6 bases at V and 4 bases at J; junction bases unmatched: 8. Germline V CDR1 and CDR2: LNHDA, SQIVND (reference sequence). The CDR3 is made up of 15 amino acids. The CDR3 sequence: CASRSRGGSTGELFF. In DNA, the CDR3 is TGTGCCAGTAGAAGTCGGGGCGGGAGCACCGGGGAGCTGTTTTTT.

The genes are TRBV25-1 and TRBJ2-2; maybe TRBD1 (5 bases). Germline CDR1 reads MGHDK; CDR2 reads SYGVNS. CDR3 length equals 18 residues. Trimming left V 1 base short and J 3 bases short, with 18 bases between. CDR3 region: CASSEWGRASGYTGELFF. The CDR3 DNA sequence: TGTGCCAGCAGTGAATGGGGCAGGGCCTCGGGCTACACCGGGGAGCTGTTTTTT.

This chain links TRBV20-1 with TRBJ1-3; no clear D. V was shortened by 2 bases and J by 11 bases, with 10 bases between the two germline ends. Germline V gives CDR1 DFQATT, CDR2 SNEGSKA (reference sequence). This CDR3 spans 11 amino acids. As DNA, the CDR3 is TGCAGTGCTAGACGTTATGGGCCCATATATTTT. Translated, it gives CSARRYGPIYF.

The chain carries TRBV7-9 and TRBJ1-2; TRBD1 aligns across 9 bases. The V gene's germline CDR1 is SEHNR and CDR2 FQNEAQ (reference sequence). Trimming took 3 bases from V and 1 from J; bases not matched to a gene: 6. The CDR3 covers 16 residues. CDR3 nucleotide sequence: TGTGCCAGCAGCTTTGGGACAGGGCGATTTAACTATGGCTACACCTTC. This gives the protein CASSFGTGRFNYGYTF.

In this sample, this clone turned up a few times. V gene TRBV5-5 combines with J gene TRBJ1-2; no firm D call. Germline CDR1 SGHKS, CDR2 YYEKEE (reference sequence). Trimming took 0 bases from V and 3 from J, leaving 9 bases between them. The CDR3 runs to 14 residues. For the CDR3, the DNA is TGTGCCAGCAGCTTGGGGCATCAGGACTATGGCTACACCTTC. Translating it yields CASSLGHQDYGYTF.

This clone was picked up a small number of times. V and J are TRBV1 and TRBJ2-7; the table's TRBD2 call for D was not verified on the DNA. TRBV1 is noted as a pseudogene. This CDR3 spans 18 amino acids. This CDR3 is CTSSLRTPSGISSYEQYF. The CDR3 DNA reads as TGCACCAGCAGCCTTCGAACCCCTAGCGGAATCTCCTCCTACGAGCAGTACTTC.

This clone was seen once. This chain joins TRBV6-5 and TRBJ2-2; perhaps TRBD1 as D (5 bases). V lost 3 bases and J 3 bases, leaving 8 bases between the germline ends. The length of the CDR3 is 14 residues. Germline V gene lookup returns CDR1 MNHEY and CDR2 SVGAGI. The CDR3 coding sequence is TGTGCCAGCAGTTATGAGACAGACACCGGGGAGCTGTTTTTT. This gives the protein CASSYETDTGELFF.